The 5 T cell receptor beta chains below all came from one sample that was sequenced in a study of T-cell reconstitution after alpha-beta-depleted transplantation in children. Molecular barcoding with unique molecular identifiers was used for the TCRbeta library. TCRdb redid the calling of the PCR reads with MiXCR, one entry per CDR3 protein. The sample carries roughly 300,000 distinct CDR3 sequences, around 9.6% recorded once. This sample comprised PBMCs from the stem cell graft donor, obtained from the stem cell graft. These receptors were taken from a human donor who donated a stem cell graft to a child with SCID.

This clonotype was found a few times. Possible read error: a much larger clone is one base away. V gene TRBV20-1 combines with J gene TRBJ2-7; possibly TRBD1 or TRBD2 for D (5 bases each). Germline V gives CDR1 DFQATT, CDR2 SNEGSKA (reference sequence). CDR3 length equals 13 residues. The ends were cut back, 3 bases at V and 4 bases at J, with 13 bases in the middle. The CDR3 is CSASGGDLYEQYF. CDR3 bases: TGCAGTGCTAGTGGTGGGGACCTTTACGAGCAGTACTTC.

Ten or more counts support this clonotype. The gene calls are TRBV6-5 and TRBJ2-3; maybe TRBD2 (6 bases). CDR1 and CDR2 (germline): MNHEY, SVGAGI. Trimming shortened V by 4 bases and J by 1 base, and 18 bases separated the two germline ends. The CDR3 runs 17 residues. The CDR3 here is CASSSAGGVWGTDTQYF. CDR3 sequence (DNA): TGTGCCAGCAGTTCCGCCGGCGGGGTGTGGGGCACAGATACGCAGTATTTT.

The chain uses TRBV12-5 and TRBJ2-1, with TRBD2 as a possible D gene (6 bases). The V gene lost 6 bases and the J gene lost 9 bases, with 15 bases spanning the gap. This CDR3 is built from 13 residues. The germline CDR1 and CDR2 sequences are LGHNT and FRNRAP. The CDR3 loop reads CASGLRLVGEQFF. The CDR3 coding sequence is TGTGCTAGTGGCTTGAGACTAGTGGGTGAGCAGTTCTTC.

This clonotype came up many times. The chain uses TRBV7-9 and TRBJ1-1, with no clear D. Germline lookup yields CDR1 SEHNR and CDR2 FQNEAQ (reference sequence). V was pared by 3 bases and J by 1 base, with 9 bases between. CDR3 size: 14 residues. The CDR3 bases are TGTGCCAGCAGCTTCGACGCCCAGAACACTGAAGCTTTCTTT. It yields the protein CASSFDAQNTEAFF.

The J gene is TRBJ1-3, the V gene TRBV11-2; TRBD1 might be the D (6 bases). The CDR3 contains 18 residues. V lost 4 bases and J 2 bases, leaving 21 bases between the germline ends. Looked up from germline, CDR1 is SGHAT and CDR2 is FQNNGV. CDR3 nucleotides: TGTGCCAGCAGCTACGCCGGACAGCTCGGGTATGCTGGAAACACCATATATTTT. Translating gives CASSYAGQLGYAGNTIYF.